This T cell receptor beta chain was identified in a study of shared clonotypes between healthy human individuals. Points from the study as a whole: Among donors, the sharing of clonotypes was expected to be influenced by sequencing depth.

Deep-level running was used for the assay. Some clones are missing from TCRdb's copy, which holds only in-frame ones; the method was immunoSEQ multiplex PCR. The sample holds about 560,000 clones, roughly 79% seen once. Healthy and HIV-negative, the adult donors had no recent acute infections or vaccinations. Comment on this clone: The antigen remains unidentified.

The CDR3 sequence is 17 residues long. Germline V gene data show CDR1 as SGHVS and CDR2 as FQNEAQ. The V segment lost 1 base and the J segment 1 base; nucleotides outside the gene matches: 8. The sequence was collected from a woman aged 40 to 50 in good health. Some clones in this sample may be carry-over from other donors' samples. The material sequenced was PBMCs. The chain carries TRBV7-8 and TRBJ2-5; 8 bases align to TRBD2. CDR3 nucleotides: TGTGCCAGCAGCTTAGGCCCGGAACTAGCGGTCCAAGAGACCCAGTACTTC. Its translation: CASSLGPELAVQETQYF.